The source of this T cell receptor (beta chain) is a study of identical twins. Study observations and caveats: Abundant beta clonotypes from cord blood had fewer insertions, unlike memory repertoires, which showed none. Findings came from cross-sectional statistics, without long-term follow-up of donors.

The table lists this clonotype with many counts. Its matching antigen is unknown. J gave up 2 bases and V 5 bases, and 5 bases lay outside the gene matches. The CDR3 is 14 amino acids. In germline, CDR1 is MGHRA, CDR2 YSYEKL. The authors used template switching to add a universal primer site and gave cDNA unique molecular identifiers. One entry per CDR3 protein results from TCRdb running MiXCR on the 5' RACE reads. Of roughly 630,000 distinct CDR3 sequences in the sample, around 7.5% are singletons; the top ten hold about 1.6%. These same data were also listed under a study on yellow fever vaccine responses in identical twins. That paper adds: Reported findings indicate that twins' vaccine T cell responses seemed partially convergent, partially personalized.

The chain has TRBV4-1 and TRBJ1-1, with 7 positions matching TRBD1. The sample consisted of PBMCs. This sequence was found in a woman aged 18-30 years in good health. CDR3: CASSAGTANTEAFF. CDR3 sequence (DNA): TGCGCCAGCAGCGCCGGGACAGCTAACACTGAAGCTTTCTTT.